The entry below describes one TCR beta chain. The specificity of this receptor is unknown. No per-base quality is available; no much larger clone lies one base away. Reading the germline V gene (reference sequence) gives CDR1 SGHNT and CDR2 YYREEE. V sheds 0 bases and J sheds 6 bases, leaving 7 bases between their ends. The CDR3 goes from the cysteine to the phenylalanine over 12 residues. Solely the CDR3 DNA is kept, with 36 bases framed from the first base. These data are taken from a study of T cells after somatic rescue of genetic block (dated by TCRdb to 2018 to 2021). For the study in its entirety: What the study looked at was long-term robustness, specifically in a T-cell system that came about through somatic rescue of a genetic block in T-cell development.

Library construction relied on the immunoSEQ multiplex PCR assay. As stored in TCRdb, this immuneACCESS dataset retains in-frame rearrangements with V and J assigned. A fraction of the clones does not appear; measured against another copy, unresolved V genes explain less than half of the discrepancy, and the remainder lacks a known reason. The sample table lists 45,000 to 55,000 clones, 90% to 96% of them with a count of one. The top ten hold approximately 0.077% of the sample. The sequence was collected from a child less than two years old. Rearrangement joined TRBV5-4 to TRBJ2-7, with a tentative D gene TRBD2 over 6 matching bases. Sequencing was done on a sample of peripheral blood mononuclear cells (PBMCs). The nucleotides read TGTGCCAGCAGCTTGGAGGGAGGCGAGCAGTACTTC. The translation is CASSLEGGEQYF.